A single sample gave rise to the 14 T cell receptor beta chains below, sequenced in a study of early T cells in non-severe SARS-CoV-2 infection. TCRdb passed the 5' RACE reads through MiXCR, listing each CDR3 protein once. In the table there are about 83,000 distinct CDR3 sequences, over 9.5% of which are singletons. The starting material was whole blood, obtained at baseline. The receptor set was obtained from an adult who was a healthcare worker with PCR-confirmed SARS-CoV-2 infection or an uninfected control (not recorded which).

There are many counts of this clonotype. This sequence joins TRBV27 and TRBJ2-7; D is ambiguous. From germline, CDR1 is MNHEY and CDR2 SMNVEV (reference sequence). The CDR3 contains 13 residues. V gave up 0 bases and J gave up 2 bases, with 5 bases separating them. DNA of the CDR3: TGTGCCAGCAGTTTATCCGGCCCCTACGAGCAGTACTTC. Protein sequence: CASSLSGPYEQYF.

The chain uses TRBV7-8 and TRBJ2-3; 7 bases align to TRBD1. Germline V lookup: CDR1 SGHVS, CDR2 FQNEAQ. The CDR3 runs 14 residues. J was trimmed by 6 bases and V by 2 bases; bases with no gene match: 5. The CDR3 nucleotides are TGTGCCAGCAGCTTATCAAGGGGGCCGGATACGCAGTATTTT. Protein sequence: CASSLSRGPDTQYF.

The CDR3 nucleotides read TGTGCAATGGCCCGGACTACCGGACTAGATTACTACGAGCAGTACTTC. It encodes CAMARTTGLDYYEQYF. The chain links TRBV12-2 to TRBJ2-7; TRBD2, the table's D call, was not compared with the DNA. TRBV12-2 is noted as a pseudogene. The CDR3 runs to 16 residues.

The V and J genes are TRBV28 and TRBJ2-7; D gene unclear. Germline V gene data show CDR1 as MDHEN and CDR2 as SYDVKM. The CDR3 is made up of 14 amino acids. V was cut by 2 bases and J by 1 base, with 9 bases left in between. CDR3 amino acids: CASSLAVQSYEQYF. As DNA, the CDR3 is TGTGCCAGCAGTTTAGCGGTCCAATCCTACGAGCAGTACTTC. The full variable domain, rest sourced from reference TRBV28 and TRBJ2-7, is DVKVTQSSRYLVKRTGEKVFLECVQDMDHENMFWYRQDPGLGLRLIYFSYDVKMKEKGDIPEGYSVSREKKERFSLILESASTNQTSMYLCASSLAVQSYEQYFGPGTRLTVT.

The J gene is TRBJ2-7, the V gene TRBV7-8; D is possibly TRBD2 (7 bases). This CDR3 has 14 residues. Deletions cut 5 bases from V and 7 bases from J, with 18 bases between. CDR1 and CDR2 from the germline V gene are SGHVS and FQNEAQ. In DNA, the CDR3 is TGTGCCAGCAGCCGAATCGGGGGGCTGTTGGAGCAGTACTTC. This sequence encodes CASSRIGGLLEQYF.

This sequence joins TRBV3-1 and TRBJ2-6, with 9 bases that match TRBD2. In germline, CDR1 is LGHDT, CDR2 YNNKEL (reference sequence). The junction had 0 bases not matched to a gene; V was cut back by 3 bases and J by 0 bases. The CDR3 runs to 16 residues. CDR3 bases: TGTGCCAGCAGCCAGACTAGCGGCTCTGGGGCCAACGTCCTGACTTTC. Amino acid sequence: CASSQTSGSGANVLTF.

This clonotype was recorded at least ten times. The CDR3 loop reads CASSATSENEQYF. The CDR3 DNA follows: TGTGCCAGCAGTGCCACTAGCGAAAACGAGCAGTACTTC. The V gene is TRBV27, the J gene TRBJ2-7, with 7 positions matching TRBD2. The germline V gene has CDR1 MNHEY and CDR2 SMNVEV (reference sequence). V lost 5 bases, J lost 5 bases, and 6 bases stayed unmatched. There are 13 residues in the CDR3.

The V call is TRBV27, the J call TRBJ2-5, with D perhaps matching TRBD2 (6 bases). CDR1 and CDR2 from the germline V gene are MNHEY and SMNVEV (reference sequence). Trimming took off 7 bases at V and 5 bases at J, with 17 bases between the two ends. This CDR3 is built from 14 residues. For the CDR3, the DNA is TGTGCCAGCACCTCGACTAGAGCTGCGGAGACCCAGTACTTC. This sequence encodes CASTSTRAAETQYF.

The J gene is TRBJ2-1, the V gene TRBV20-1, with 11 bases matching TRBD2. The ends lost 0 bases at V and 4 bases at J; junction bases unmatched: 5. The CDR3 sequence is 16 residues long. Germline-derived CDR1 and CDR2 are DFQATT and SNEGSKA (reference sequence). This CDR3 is CSARDPLAGGYNEQFF. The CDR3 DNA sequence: TGCAGTGCTAGAGATCCCCTAGCGGGAGGTTACAATGAGCAGTTCTTC.

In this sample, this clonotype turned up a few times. This CDR3 is CASSQAGTGSGELFF. In DNA form, the CDR3 reads TGTGCCAGCAGCCAAGCCGGGACAGGGTCCGGGGAGCTGTTTTTT. The chain employs TRBV16 and TRBJ2-2; 9 nucleotides line up with TRBD1. J was trimmed by 6 bases and V by 2 bases; bases with no gene match: 4. The CDR3 is 15 residues long. Germline V gene sequence: CDR1 KGHSY, CDR2 FQNENV.

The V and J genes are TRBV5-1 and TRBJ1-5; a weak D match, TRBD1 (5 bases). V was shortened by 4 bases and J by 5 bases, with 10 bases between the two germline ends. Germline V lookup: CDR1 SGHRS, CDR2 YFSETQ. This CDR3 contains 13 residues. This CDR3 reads CASSRGQHQPQHF. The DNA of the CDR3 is TGCGCCAGCAGCCGGGGCCAACATCAGCCCCAGCATTTT.

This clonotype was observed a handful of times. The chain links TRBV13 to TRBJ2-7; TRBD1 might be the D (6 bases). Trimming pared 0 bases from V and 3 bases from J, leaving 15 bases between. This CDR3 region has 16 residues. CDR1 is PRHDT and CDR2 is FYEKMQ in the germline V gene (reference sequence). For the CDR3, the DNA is TGTGCCAGCAGCTTAGGCCGACGGGGCAGGGGCTACGAGCAGTACTTC. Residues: CASSLGRRGRGYEQYF. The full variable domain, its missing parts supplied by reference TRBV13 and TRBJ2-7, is AAGVIQSPRHLIKEKRETATLKCYPIPRHDTVYWYQQGPGQDPQFLISFYEKMQSDKGSIPDRFSAQQFSDYHSELNMSSLELGDSALYFCASSLGRRGRGYEQYFGPGTRLTVT.

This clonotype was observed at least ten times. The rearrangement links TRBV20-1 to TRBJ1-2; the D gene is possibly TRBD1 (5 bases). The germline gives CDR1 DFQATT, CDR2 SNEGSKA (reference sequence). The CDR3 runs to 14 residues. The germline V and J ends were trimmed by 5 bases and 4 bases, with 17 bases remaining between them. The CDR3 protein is CSARSAGAAYGYTF. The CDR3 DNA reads TGCAGTGCTCGCTCCGCCGGGGCCGCCTATGGCTACACCTTC.

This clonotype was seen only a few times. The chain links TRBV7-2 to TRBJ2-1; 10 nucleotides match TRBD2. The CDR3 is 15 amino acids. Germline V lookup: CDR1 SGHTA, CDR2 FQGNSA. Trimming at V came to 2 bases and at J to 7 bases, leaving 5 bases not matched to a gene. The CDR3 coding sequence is TGTGCCAGCAGCTTAACTAGCGGGGTCAAAAATGAGCAGTTCTTC. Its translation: CASSLTSGVKNEQFF.